This entry lists 4 T cell receptor beta chains sequenced from one sample in a study of blood T cell repertoires in COVID-19 (dated by TCRdb to 2018 to 2021). To prepare the library, the immunoSEQ multiplex PCR assay was applied. TCRdb retrieved this table from immuneACCESS and kept in-frame rearrangements only. Not all clones are present; in checked studies, unresolved V genes account for under half, and no reason is known for the remainder. The sample table holds over 150,000 clones, of which roughly 71% were seen once. Around 3.4% of the sample is in the top ten clones. Sequencing used peripheral blood. The receptors were sampled from an elderly woman with acute or convalescent COVID-19.

This clone has just a few counts. V is TRBV11-2 and J is TRBJ1-4; perhaps TRBD1 as D (5 bases). Between the trimmed V and J ends, which lost 5 bases and 3 bases, there was a span of 16 bases. The CDR3 has 16 amino acids. Per the germline V gene, CDR1 is SGHAT and CDR2 is FQNNGV. The CDR3 here is CASSPERGRANEKLFF. CDR3 in DNA: TGTGCCAGCAGCCCAGAGCGCGGCAGGGCTAATGAAAAACTGTTTTTT. The entire variable domain, with the rest obtained from reference TRBV11-2 and TRBJ1-4, is as follows: EAGVAQSPRYKIIEKRQSVAFWCNPISGHATLYWYQQILGQGPKLLIQFQNNGVVDDSQLPKDRFSAERLKGVDSTLKIQPAKLEDSAVYLCASSPERGRANEKLFFGSGTQLSVL.

Points on this clone: The DNA is left out, because the CDR3 cannot be placed on it with certainty; the CDR3 is given as TCRdb lists it. CDR3: CASSNTVASGNTIYF. The J gene is TRBJ1-3, the V gene TRBV21-1; the D segment call TRBD1 is taken from the table without a DNA check. TRBV21-1 is reported as a pseudogene. The CDR3 adds up to 15 amino acids, both ends counted.

As to this clone: The junction shows a germline mismatch at one end, possibly a read error. The chain couples TRBV7-7 to TRBJ2-1, with D perhaps given as TRBD1 or TRBD2 (5 bases each). There are 13 residues in the CDR3. CDR1 is SSHAT and CDR2 is FNYEAQ in the germline V gene (reference sequence). CDR3 nucleotides: TGTGCTAGCAGCTTAGCGCAGGGTAATGAGCAGTTCTTC. Its protein product is CASSLAQGNEQFF.

The chain links TRBV9 to TRBJ2-1; 11 bases agree with TRBD2. Per germline, CDR1 SGDLS and CDR2 YYNGEE. This CDR3 comprises 17 residues. J was trimmed by 5 bases and V by 4 bases; bases with no gene match: 11. CDR3 sequence reads: CASSPGALAGGDNEQFF. CDR3 in DNA: TGTGCCAGCAGCCCCGGAGCCTTAGCGGGGGGGGACAATGAGCAGTTCTTC.